This T cell receptor (beta chain) was retrieved from a study of regulatory T cells in long-lasting Graves disease. Arm-PCR of CDR3 regions and iRepertoire HTBI primers were the basis on which TCR beta libraries were built. Via MiXCR, TCRdb re-called the multiplex PCR reads, giving one row per CDR3 protein. The sample yields hundreds of thousands of distinct CDR3 sequences, more than 10% seen once. Specified time point: newly diagnosed GD, antithyroid drugs for less than 3 months. Making the TCR library involved RNA that had been extracted from PBMCs. V was shortened by 3 bases and J by 4 bases, with 20 bases between the two germline ends. CDR1 is KGHDR and CDR2 is SFDVKD in the germline V gene. This CDR3 is built from 17 residues. This clonotype came up a few times. These sequences were also reported in another study, on T cells in Graves' hyperthyroidism and ophthalmopathy.

The chain employs TRBV24-1 and TRBJ1-1, with D possibly being TRBD1 (6 bases). The clonotype comes from a woman aged 30 to 39 with Graves disease. The material sequenced was peripheral blood mononuclear cells (PBMCs), taken at new diagnosis, from a patient treated with antithyroid drugs. This CDR3 is CATSDGPAAGAVTEAFF. The DNA for the CDR3 is TGTGCCACCAGTGATGGCCCCGCCGCAGGGGCGGTCACTGAAGCTTTCTTT.